This TCR beta chain originates from a study of shared clonotypes between healthy human individuals. CD45RO negativity and positive selection for CCR7 defined naive CD8 cells, a population that excluded terminally differentiated effector memory CD45RA+ cells. This clone occurred once. Its matching antigen is unknown. The CDR3 runs 14 residues. Germline-derived CDR1 and CDR2 are PRHDT and FYEKMQ (reference sequence). Trimming took 1 base from V and 0 from J, leaving 7 bases between them. Generated by immunoSEQ multiplex PCR, the TCRdb table keeps only in-frame clones and is missing some. The sample includes about 590,000 clones, about 95% of them seen just once. Overall study findings and caveats: In the sorted subsets, rarefaction showed sequencing was incomplete despite large depth.

This sequence was found in a woman aged 25 to 39 in good health. This chain links TRBV13 with TRBJ2-7; D is uncertain. Material: naive CD8+ T cells sorted from blood. In nucleotides, the CDR3 is TGTGCCAGCAGCTTAGATGTTAGCTCCTACGAGCAGTACTTC. Encoded protein: CASSLDVSSYEQYF. The full variable domain, rest sourced from reference TRBV13 and TRBJ2-7, is AAGVIQSPRHLIKEKRETATLKCYPIPRHDTVYWYQQGPGQDPQFLISFYEKMQSDKGSIPDRFSAQQFSDYHSELNMSSLELGDSALYFCASSLDVSSYEQYFGPGTRLTVT.